This record concerns one T cell receptor beta chain sequence. The data originate from a study of beta chain features in type 1 diabetes. What was sequenced were expressed TCRB transcripts, since all of the isolated RNA had been reverse transcribed. TCRdb keeps only in-frame clones here, not all; method: immunoSEQ multiplex PCR. The table records more than 350,000 clones, around 10% of them present only once. The sequenced sample was naive CD4+ T cells from blood. The TCR comes from a woman between 18 and 29 years old in good health.

The CDR3 here is CASSVGEGAGKTQYF. The CDR3 nucleotides read TGTGCCAGCAGCGTAGGAGAGGGAGCGGGAAAGACCCAGTACTTC. This chain uses TRBV9 with TRBJ2-5, with 7 bases matching TRBD2. Germline V gene data show CDR1 as SGDLS and CDR2 as YYNGEE. The ends lost 0 bases at V and 6 bases at J; junction bases unmatched: 8. The CDR3 contains 15 residues.